This note documents a single TCR beta chain sequence. Measured with immunoSEQ multiplex PCR; TCRdb has only the in-frame clones, and not every one. The table lists about 75,000 clones, more than 65% of them singletons. The data were taken from a study of blood T cell repertoires in COVID-19. The CDR3 length is 15 residues. Trimming removed 6 bases from V and 2 bases from J; junction bases left unmatched: 4. Germline CDR1 reads ENHRY; CDR2 reads SYGVKD. Sequencing was carried out using peripheral blood. This TCR came from a woman aged 45-59 years with acute or convalescent COVID-19. The rearrangement links TRBV10-3 to TRBJ2-1, with 10 bases fitting TRBD2. CDR3: CAIRDTSGAYNEQFF. CDR3 nucleotides: TGTGCCATCAGAGACACTAGCGGGGCCTACAATGAGCAGTTCTTC.